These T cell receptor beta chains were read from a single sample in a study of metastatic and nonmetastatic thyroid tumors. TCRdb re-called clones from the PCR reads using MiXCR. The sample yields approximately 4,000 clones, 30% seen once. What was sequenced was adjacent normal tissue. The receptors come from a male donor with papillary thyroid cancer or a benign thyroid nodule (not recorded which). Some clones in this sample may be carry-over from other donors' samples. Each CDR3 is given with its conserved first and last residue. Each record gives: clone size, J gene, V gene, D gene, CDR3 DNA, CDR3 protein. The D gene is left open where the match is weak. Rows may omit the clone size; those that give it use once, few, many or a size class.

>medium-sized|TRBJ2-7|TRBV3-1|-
TGTGCCAGCAGCCAAGCGGCCTACGAGCAGTACTTC
CASSQAAYEQYF
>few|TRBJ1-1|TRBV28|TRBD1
TGTGCCAGCAGTCCGGGGACAGGGGGCACTGAAGCTTTCTTT
CASSPGTGGTEAFF
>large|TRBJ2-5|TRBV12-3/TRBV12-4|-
TGTGCCAGCACCCCAGGTGGGAAAGAGACCCAGTACTTC
CASTPGGKETQYF
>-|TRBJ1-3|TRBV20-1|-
TGCAGTGCTAGGGGGACAACCGGAAACACCATATATTTT
CSARGTTGNTIYF
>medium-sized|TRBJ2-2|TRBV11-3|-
TGTGCCAGCAGCGAACGGACAGACTTCAACACCGGGGAGCTGTTTTTT
CASSERTDFNTGELFF
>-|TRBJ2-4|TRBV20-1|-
TGCAGTGCTAGAGATCGAGTGGGCGGGGACATTCAGTACTTC
CSARDRVGGDIQYF
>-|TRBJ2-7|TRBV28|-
TGTGCCAGCAGGAGAGAGGGGAGCTCCTACGAGCAGTACTTC
CASRREGSSYEQYF
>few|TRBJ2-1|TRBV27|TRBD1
TGTGCCAGCAGTTTATTAGGTCAGGGGGCCTACAATGAGCAGTTCTTC
CASSLLGQGAYNEQFF
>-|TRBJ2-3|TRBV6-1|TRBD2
TGTGCCAGCAGCCCCGGGACTAGCCTCAGCACAGATACGCAGTATTTT
CASSPGTSLSTDTQYF
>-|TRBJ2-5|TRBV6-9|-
TGTGCCAGCAGTTTGGGACTGTTTGAGACCCAGTACTTC
CASSLGLFETQYF
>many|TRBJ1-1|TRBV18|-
TGTGCCAGCTCCCAACGGGGAAGAGGGACTGAAGCTTTCTTT
CASSQRGRGTEAFF
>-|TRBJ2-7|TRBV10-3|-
TGTGCCGCCCGATCCGGAACCAATGTCGAGCAGTACTTC
CAARSGTNVEQYF
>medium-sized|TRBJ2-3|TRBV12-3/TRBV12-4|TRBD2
TGTGCCAGCAGATCAGCGGGACCACGGGATACGCAGTATTTT
CASRSAGPRDTQYF
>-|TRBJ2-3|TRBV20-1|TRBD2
TGCAGTGGTGGGGGTAGCGGGGGGTCCTCCTTCACAGATACGCAGTATTTT
CSGGGSGGSSFTDTQYF
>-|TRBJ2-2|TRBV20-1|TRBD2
TGCAGTGCTAGAGATCTGGCTAGCGGGAGTTGGAGTGGCACCGGGGAGCTGTTTTTT
CSARDLASGSWSGTGELFF
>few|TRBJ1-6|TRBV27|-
TGTGCCACCCGGGAGTCAGAGGGTTCACCCCTCCACTTT
CATRESEGSPLHF
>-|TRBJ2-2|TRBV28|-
TGTGCCAGCACCGATTATGAGACAGGGGAGCTGTTTTTT
CASTDYETGELFF
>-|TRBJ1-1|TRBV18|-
TGTGCCAGCTCACGGGGCCTGAACACTGAAGCTTTCTTT
CASSRGLNTEAFF
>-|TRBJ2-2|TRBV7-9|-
TGTGCCAGCAGCCCCTACCGGGGAACCGGGGAGCTGTTTTTT
CASSPYRGTGELFF
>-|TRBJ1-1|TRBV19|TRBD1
TGTGCCAGTAGTATAGGGAGGACAGGGGCCACTCGGGAAGCTTTCTTT
CASSIGRTGATREAFF
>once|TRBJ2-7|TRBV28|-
TGTGCCAGGAGACACACAAGCGGCTCCTACGAGCACTACTTC
CARRHTSGSYEHYF
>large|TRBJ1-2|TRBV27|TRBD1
TGTGCCAGCAGTTCGACCGCACAGGGGGAATTTTGGTATGGCTACACCTTC
CASSSTAQGEFWYGYTF
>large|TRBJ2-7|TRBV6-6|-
TGTGCCAGCAGTTACCAAACCGGGAGCTACGAGCAGTACTTC
CASSYQTGSYEQYF
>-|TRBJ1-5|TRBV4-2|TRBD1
TGTGCCAGCAGCCAATTAGGGGACAGACGGAATCAGCCCCAGCATTTT
CASSQLGDRRNQPQHF
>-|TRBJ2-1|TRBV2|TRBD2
TGTGCCAGCAGGGGAGGGGATGAGCAGTTCTTC
CASRGGDEQFF
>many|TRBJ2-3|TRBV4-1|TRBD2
TGCGCCAGCAGTCCTACTAGCGGCACAGATACGCAGTATTTT
CASSPTSGTDTQYF
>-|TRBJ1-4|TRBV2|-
TGTGCCAGCAGTACCGGGGGGGATAGATTAACTAATCAAAACCTGTTTTTT
CASSTGGDRLTNQNLFF
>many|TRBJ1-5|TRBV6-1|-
TGTGCCAGCAGTGAAACGGGGGGACCCCAGCATTTT
CASSETGGPQHF
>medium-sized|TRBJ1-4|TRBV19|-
TGTGCCAGTACTCATGCAACTGCAACTAATGAAAAACTGTTTTTT
CASTHATATNEKLFF
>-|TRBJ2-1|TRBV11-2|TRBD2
TGTGCCAGCAGCTTAGGACTAGCGGGCTACAATGAGCAGTTCTTC
CASSLGLAGYNEQFF
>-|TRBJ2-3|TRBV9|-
TGTGCCAGCAGCGTAGGTGGACAGCCAGATACGCAGTATTTT
CASSVGGQPDTQYF
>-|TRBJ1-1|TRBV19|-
TGTGCCAGTAGTATAGTATATGGGGCAGATTTAGACACTGAAGCTTTCTTT
CASSIVYGADLDTEAFF
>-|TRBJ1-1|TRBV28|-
TGTGCCAGCAGTTACCCTGACAGACTAGCGGGAGAAGCTTTCTTT
CASSYPDRLAGEAFF
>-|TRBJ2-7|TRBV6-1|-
TGTGCCAGCAGTGCAACAAATGGCTACGAGCAGTACTTC
CASSATNGYEQYF
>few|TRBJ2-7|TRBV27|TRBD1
TGTGCCAGCAGAAAACAGGGGGTGAACGAGCAGTACTTC
CASRKQGVNEQYF
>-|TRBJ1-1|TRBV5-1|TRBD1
TGCGCCAGCAGACAGGGGGCAAACACTGAAGCTTTCTTT
CASRQGANTEAFF
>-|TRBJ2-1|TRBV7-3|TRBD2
TGTGCCAGCATCCCCCATCCTAGCGGGGGTTCCCAGGAGCAGTTCTTC
CASIPHPSGGSQEQFF
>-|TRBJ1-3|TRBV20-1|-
TGCAGTGCTAGAGATCGGGGGAGCTCTGGAAACACCATATATTTT
CSARDRGSSGNTIYF
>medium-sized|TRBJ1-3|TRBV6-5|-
TGTGCCAGCAGTTACAGTTCCTACCCGAGCTCTGGAAACACCATATATTTT
CASSYSSYPSSGNTIYF
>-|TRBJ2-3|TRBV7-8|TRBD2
TGTGCCAGCAACCACCGGGACTACTTAACAGATACGCAGTATTTT
CASNHRDYLTDTQYF
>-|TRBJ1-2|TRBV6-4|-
TGTGCCAGCGGTGACTCCGGGACTCTTAGCTCTGGCTACACCTTC
CASGDSGTLSSGYTF
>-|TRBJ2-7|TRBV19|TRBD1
TGTGCCAGTAGTATGTCAGGGGGCCGCTCCTACGAGCAGTACTTC
CASSMSGGRSYEQYF
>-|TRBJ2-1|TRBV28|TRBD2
TGTGCCAGCAGGACCCAGGGAACTAGCGGGAGAATGAATGAGCAGTTCTTC
CASRTQGTSGRMNEQFF
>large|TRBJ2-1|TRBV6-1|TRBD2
TGTGCCAGTATAGCGGGAGTCTCCGGTGAGCAGTTCTTC
CASIAGVSGEQFF
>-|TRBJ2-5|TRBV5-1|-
TGCGCCAGCATTATTGCGGGAAATTTCCAAGAGACCCAGTACTTC
CASIIAGNFQETQYF
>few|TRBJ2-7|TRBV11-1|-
TGTGCCAGCAGCCCCAAATACTCCTACGAGCAGTACTTC
CASSPKYSYEQYF
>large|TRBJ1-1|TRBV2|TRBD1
TGTGCCAGCAGTGAACCGGGACAGGCGAACACTGAAGCTTTCTTT
CASSEPGQANTEAFF
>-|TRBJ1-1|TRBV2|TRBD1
TGTGCCAGCAGCAACAGGGGCGGGATCACTGAAGCTTTCTTT
CASSNRGGITEAFF
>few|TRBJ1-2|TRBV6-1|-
TGTGCCAGCAGTGAAAAAGGAACGGCAGGGTATGGCTACACCTTC
CASSEKGTAGYGYTF
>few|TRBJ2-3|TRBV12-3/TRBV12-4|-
TGTGCCAGCGGGACGAGGGGGGGCGGTACGCAGTATTTT
CASGTRGGGTQYF
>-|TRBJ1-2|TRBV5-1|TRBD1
TGCGCCAGCAGCAGGGACAGGGGAATCTCCGGCTACACCTTC
CASSRDRGISGYTF
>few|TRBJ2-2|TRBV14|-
TGTGCCAGCAGCCAAGTCTTATCCAGGGTAGGGGAGCTGTTTTTT
CASSQVLSRVGELFF
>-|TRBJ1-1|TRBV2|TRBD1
TGTGCCAGCAGTGGACAGGGGAAAGGCACTGAAGCTTTCTTT
CASSGQGKGTEAFF
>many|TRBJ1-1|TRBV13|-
TGTGCCAGCAGCTTACGGGGCCGTGAAGCTTTCTTT
CASSLRGREAFF